The following is a T cell receptor beta chain sequence with its context. Clones were read by immunoSEQ multiplex PCR, and TCRdb kept only the in-frame ones, dropping some. The sample gives fewer than 200,000 clones, approximately 86% of which show up once; 2.5% to 3.5% is in the top ten. These data come from a study of blood T cell repertoires in COVID-19. Background on the study: From T cells, B-cell-depleted T cells, or PBMCs came the material, which was cDNA or gDNA.

The J segment lost 3 bases and the V segment lost 9 bases, leaving 10 bases of the junction unmatched. Germline V lookup: CDR1 WNHNN, CDR2 SYGVQD (reference sequence). The CDR3 sequence is 15 residues long. The clonotype was recovered from a man in his forties with active or convalescent COVID-19. Specimen: peripheral blood. The chain links TRBV10-1 to TRBJ1-1; 10 bases map to TRBD1. The CDR3, as DNA: TGCGCCAGTCCCGGGACAGGGGTGAACGACACTGAAGCTTTCTTT. Protein sequence: CASPGTGVNDTEAFF.